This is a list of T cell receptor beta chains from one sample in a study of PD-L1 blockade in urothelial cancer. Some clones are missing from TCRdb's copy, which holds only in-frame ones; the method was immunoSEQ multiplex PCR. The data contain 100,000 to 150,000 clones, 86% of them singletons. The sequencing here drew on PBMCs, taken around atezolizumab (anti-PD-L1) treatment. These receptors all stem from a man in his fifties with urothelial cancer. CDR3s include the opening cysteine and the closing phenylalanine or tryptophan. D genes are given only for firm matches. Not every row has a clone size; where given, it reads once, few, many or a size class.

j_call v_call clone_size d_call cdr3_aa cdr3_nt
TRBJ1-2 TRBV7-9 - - CASSFPRHRKHNYGYTF TGTGCCAGCAGCTTCCCTCGCCACAGGAAACACAACTATGGCTACACCTTC
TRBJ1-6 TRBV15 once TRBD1 CATSRGQGGSPLHF TGTGCCACCAGCAGGGGACAGGGCGGATCACCCCTCCACTTT
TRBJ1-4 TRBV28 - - CASKRRDIYEKLFF TGTGCCAGCAAACGACGGGACATCTATGAAAAACTGTTTTTT
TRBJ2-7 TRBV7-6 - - CASSQYTGEVYEQYF TGTGCCAGCAGCCAGTACACCGGAGAGGTCTACGAGCAGTACTTC
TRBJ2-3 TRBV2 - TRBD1 CASTGQGEDTQYF TGTGCCAGCACAGGACAGGGGGAAGATACGCAGTATTTT
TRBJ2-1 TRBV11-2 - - CASSARLESGNEQFF TGTGCCAGCAGCGCTCGTCTTGAAAGCGGCAATGAGCAGTTCTTC
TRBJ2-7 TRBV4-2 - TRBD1 CASSQRTGSSYEQYF TGTGCCAGCAGCCAGCGGACAGGGAGCTCCTACGAGCAGTACTTC
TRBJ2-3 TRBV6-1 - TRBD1 CASRAGQGADTQYF TGTGCCAGCAGGGCGGGACAGGGGGCAGATACGCAGTATTTT
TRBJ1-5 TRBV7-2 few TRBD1 CASSLQGRNQPQHF TGTGCCAGCAGCCTACAGGGGCGCAATCAGCCCCAGCATTTT
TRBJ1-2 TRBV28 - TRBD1 CASSRTGLNYGYTF TGTGCCAGCAGCCGGACAGGTTTGAACTATGGCTACACCTTC
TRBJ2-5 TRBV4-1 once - CASSQDEVRGSTRETQYF TGCGCCAGCAGCCAAGATGAGGTCAGGGGTTCCACTAGAGAGACCCAGTACTTC
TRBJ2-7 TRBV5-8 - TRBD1 CASNRLNRGLAYEQYF TGTGCCAGCAACCGACTGAACAGGGGGCTAGCCTACGAGCAGTACTTC
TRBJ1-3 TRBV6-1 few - CASLGPSGNTIYF TGTGCCAGTCTTGGGCCCTCTGGAAACACCATATATTTT
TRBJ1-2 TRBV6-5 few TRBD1 CASSWDREDYGYTF TGTGCCAGCAGTTGGGACAGGGAAGACTATGGCTACACCTTC
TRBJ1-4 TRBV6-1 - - CASSELRATNEKLFF TGTGCCAGCAGTGAACTGAGGGCAACGAATGAAAAACTGTTTTTT
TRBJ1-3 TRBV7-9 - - CASSSGAPKGNTIYF TGTGCCAGCAGCTCAGGGGCTCCCAAGGGAAACACCATATATTTT
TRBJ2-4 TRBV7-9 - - CASSLEGGLAKNIQYF TGTGCCAGCAGCTTAGAGGGAGGTCTAGCCAAAAACATTCAGTACTTC
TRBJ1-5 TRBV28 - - CASRSGQEGNQPQHF TGTGCCAGCAGATCCGGCCAGGAGGGTAATCAGCCCCAGCATTTT
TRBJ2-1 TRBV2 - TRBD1 CASVWDRVYNEQFF TGTGCCAGCGTCTGGGACAGGGTCTACAATGAGCAGTTCTTC
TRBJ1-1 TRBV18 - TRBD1 CASSTTGGTEAFF TGTGCCAGCTCAACCACAGGGGGTACTGAAGCTTTCTTT
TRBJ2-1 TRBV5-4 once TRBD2 CASSLETSGSTVF TGTGCCAGCAGCTTGGAAACTAGCGGGAGTACGGTCTTC
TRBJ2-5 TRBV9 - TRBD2 CASSPGTSGETQYF TGTGCCAGCAGCCCAGGGACTAGCGGGGAGACCCAGTACTTC
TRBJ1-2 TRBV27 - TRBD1 CASSLSTGGVYGYTF TGTGCCAGCAGTTTATCTACAGGGGGAGTATATGGCTACACCTTC
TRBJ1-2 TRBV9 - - CASSDSYGYTF TGTGCCAGCAGCGATAGCTATGGCTACACCTTC
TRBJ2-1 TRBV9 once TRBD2 CASSVASGNEQFF TGTGCCAGCAGCGTAGCTAGCGGTAATGAGCAGTTCTTC
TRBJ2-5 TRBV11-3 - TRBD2 CASSFSGGLQETQYF TGTGCCAGCAGTTTTAGCGGGGGCCTCCAAGAGACCCAGTACTTC
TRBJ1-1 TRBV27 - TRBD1 CASTPRTGLNTEAFF TGTGCCAGCACACCAAGGACAGGGCTGAACACTGAAGCTTTCTTT
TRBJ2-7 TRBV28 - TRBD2 CASSPGLAGGPSLYEQYF TGTGCCAGCAGTCCCGGACTAGCGGGAGGACCCAGCCTCTACGAGCAGTACTTC
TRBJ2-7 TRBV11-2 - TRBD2 CASSFGSGKSSYEQYF TGTGCCAGCAGCTTCGGGAGCGGGAAGAGCTCCTACGAGCAGTACTTC
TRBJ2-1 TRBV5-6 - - CASSLVGGSGSSYNEQFF TGTGCCAGCAGCTTGGTGGGGGGTAGTGGGAGCTCCTACAATGAGCAGTTCTTC
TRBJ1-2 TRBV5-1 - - CASRPNSGDYGYTF TGCGCCAGCAGGCCTAACTCCGGGGACTATGGCTACACCTTC
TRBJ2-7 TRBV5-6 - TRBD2 CASSISGSGYEQYF TGTGCCAGCAGCATAAGCGGGAGCGGTTACGAGCAGTACTTC
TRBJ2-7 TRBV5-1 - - CASSKEDWSYEQYF TGCGCCAGCAGCAAGGAGGACTGGTCCTACGAGCAGTACTTC
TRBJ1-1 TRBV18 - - CASSPGQFGTRNTEAFF TGTGCCAGCTCACCCGGACAGTTCGGAACTCGGAACACTGAAGCTTTCTTT
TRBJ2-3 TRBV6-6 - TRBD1 CASSYRQGVADTQYF TGTGCCAGCAGTTACCGGCAGGGGGTAGCAGATACGCAGTATTTT
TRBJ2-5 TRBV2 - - CASGGLSSQETQYF TGTGCCAGCGGAGGACTCTCTTCTCAAGAGACCCAGTACTTC
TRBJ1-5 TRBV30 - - CAWSVSGGNQPQHF TGTGCCTGGTCCGTTTCTGGGGGGAATCAGCCCCAGCATTTT
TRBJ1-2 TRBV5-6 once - CASSLEPDSSTLNYGYTF TGTGCCAGCAGCTTGGAACCGGACAGCTCCACCCTAAACTATGGCTACACCTTC
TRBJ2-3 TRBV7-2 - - CASSLGGHTQYF TGTGCCAGCAGCTTAGGCGGTCATACGCAGTATTTT
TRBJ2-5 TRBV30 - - CAWSVLKETQYF TGTGCCTGGAGTGTACTGAAAGAGACCCAGTACTTC
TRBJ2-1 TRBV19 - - CASSGGNRYNEQFF TGTGCCAGTAGTGGAGGAAACCGCTACAATGAGCAGTTCTTC
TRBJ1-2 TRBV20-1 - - CSVGDNYGYTF TGCAGTGTAGGAGACAACTATGGCTACACCTTC
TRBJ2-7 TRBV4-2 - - CASSQDGERPTYEQYF TGTGCCAGCAGCCAAGATGGGGAGCGGCCGACCTACGAGCAGTACTTC
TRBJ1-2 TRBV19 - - CASSITALSGDGYTF TGTGCCAGTAGTATTACGGCACTCAGCGGCGATGGCTACACCTTC
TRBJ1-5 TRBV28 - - CASSSSGASRQPQHF TGTGCCAGCAGTTCCTCAGGGGCAAGTCGTCAGCCCCAGCATTTT
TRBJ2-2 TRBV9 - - CASSPSRRAGELFF TGTGCCAGCAGCCCATCCCGCAGGGCCGGGGAGCTGTTTTTT